This T cell receptor beta chain is drawn from a study of T cells after yellow fever vaccination. The CDR3 is made up of 14 amino acids. CDR1 and CDR2 (germline): MNHNS, SASEGT. With V trimmed by 3 bases and J by 5 bases, 5 bases remained unmatched. This clonotype was seen a handful of times. TCRdb passed the 5' RACE reads through MiXCR, listing each CDR3 protein once. The sample includes 300,000 to 450,000 distinct CDR3 sequences, 6.2% of them seen just once. The source of this sequence is a man aged 30 to 39 who received the YFV17D yellow fever vaccine. The sequenced sample was PBMCs, obtained 5 days after the yellow fever booster vaccination. The rearrangement links TRBV6-1 to TRBJ2-5, with 8 bases matching TRBD1. DNA for the CDR3: TGTGCCAGCAGTGATCCAGGGGGCGCCGAGACCCAGTACTTC. Translating it yields CASSDPGGAETQYF.